Listed below are T cell receptor beta chains from one sample, sequenced in a study of vaccination effects on CD4 cells after COVID-19. Assay used: immunoSEQ multiplex PCR; TCRdb lists only in-frame clones, some missing. Among over 60,000 clones listed, over 70% were seen once. For these TCRs, the target antigens are not known. Sequenced material: CD4+ T cells from PBMCs cultured with HCoV-229E spike peptides, taken after COVID-19 vaccination. The origin of the receptors is a human donor who received a COVID-19 vaccine. Both conserved end residues are part of each CDR3. A D gene is named only where the DNA matches it firmly. Expanded clones get a size class; other rows say once, few or many, or leave the size out.

NA	few	TRBV2	TRBJ1-2	CASSDRRTANYGYTF	TGTGCCAGCAGTGATAGAAGGACGGCGAACTATGGCTACACCTTC
NA	NA	TRBV6-5	TRBJ1-2	CASSPTASNYGYTF	TGTGCCAGCAGTCCGACAGCCTCGAACTATGGCTACACCTTC
NA	NA	TRBV18	TRBJ1-4	CASSPGLTNEKLFF	TGTGCCAGCTCACCCGGCCTAACTAATGAAAAACTGTTTTTT
NA	NA	TRBV7-2	TRBJ2-4	CASSLGLYKNIQYF	TGTGCCAGCAGCTTAGGTCTATACAAAAACATTCAGTACTTC
NA	NA	TRBV6-1	TRBJ1-5	CASSEPPSGPQHF	TGTGCCAGCAGTGAACCCCCGAGTGGGCCCCAGCATTTT
NA	NA	TRBV3-1/TRBV3-2	TRBJ1-5	CASSQEPNQPQHF	TGTGCCAGCAGCCAAGAACCCAATCAGCCCCAGCATTTT
TRBD1	NA	TRBV24-1	TRBJ2-3	CATSGAGGSDTQYF	TGTGCCACCAGTGGGGCAGGGGGCTCAGATACGCAGTATTTT
TRBD1	once	TRBV24-1	TRBJ2-5	CATSDWTGQGETQYF	TGTGCCACCAGTGACTGGACAGGGCAAGGGGAGACCCAGTACTTC
TRBD1	NA	TRBV24-1	TRBJ2-5	CATSPRDRVAETQYF	TGTGCCACCAGTCCTCGCGACAGGGTTGCAGAGACCCAGTACTTC
TRBD1	NA	TRBV24-1	TRBJ2-3	CATSDRRDRGISDTQYF	TGTGCCACCAGCGACCGACGGGACAGGGGGATTTCAGATACGCAGTATTTT
NA	few	TRBV5-1	TRBJ1-1	CASSLTLNTEAFF	TGCGCCAGCAGCTTGACTCTGAACACTGAAGCTTTCTTT
TRBD2	NA	TRBV6-5	TRBJ2-5	CASTSWGGYGETQYF	TGTGCCAGCACCTCCTGGGGGGGATATGGAGAGACCCAGTACTTC
NA	NA	TRBV7-2	TRBJ1-3	CASSLQGHSGNTIYF	TGTGCCAGCAGCCTTCAGGGTCACTCTGGAAACACCATATATTTT
TRBD1	NA	TRBV15	TRBJ1-2	CATSSPGQGDYGYTF	TGTGCCACCAGCAGCCCTGGACAGGGGGACTATGGCTACACCTTC
NA	few	TRBV5-1	TRBJ1-1	CASGENTEAFF	TGCGCCAGTGGGGAGAACACTGAAGCTTTCTTT
TRBD1	NA	TRBV4-3	TRBJ2-3	CASSPTGGVDTQYF	TGCGCCAGCAGCCCCACAGGGGGCGTAGATACGCAGTATTTT
NA	NA	TRBV12-5	TRBJ2-2	CASGLTGGTGELFF	TGTGCTAGTGGTTTGACCGGGGGCACCGGGGAGCTGTTTTTT
TRBD2	NA	TRBV19	TRBJ2-5	CASRTSGGETQYF	TGTGCCAGTAGGACTAGCGGGGGAGAGACCCAGTACTTC
NA	NA	TRBV6-5	TRBJ1-5	CASGPSSNQPQHF	TGTGCCAGCGGGCCTTCCAGCAATCAGCCCCAGCATTTT
NA	once	TRBV11-2	TRBJ2-3	CASSLGRGRGASTDTQYF	TGTGCCAGCAGCTTGGGCCGGGGTAGGGGGGCTAGCACAGATACGCAGTATTTT
NA	NA	TRBV2	TRBJ2-2	CASSGQGGTGELFF	TGTGCCAGCAGTGGGCAGGGGGGCACCGGGGAGCTGTTTTTT
TRBD1	NA	TRBV28	TRBJ1-1	CASRPTGDPLNTEAFF	TGTGCCAGCAGACCTACAGGGGATCCCCTTAACACTGAAGCTTTCTTT
TRBD1	NA	TRBV10-2	TRBJ1-6	CASQTGRNSPLHF	TGCGCCAGTCAGACAGGGCGCAATTCACCCCTCCACTTT
TRBD2	NA	TRBV6-5	TRBJ2-3	CASSYLTSGDAYF	TGTGCCAGCAGTTACTTGACTAGCGGGGATGCGTATTTT
NA	NA	TRBV12-5	TRBJ1-1	CASGLVQNTEAFF	TGTGCTAGTGGTTTGGTACAGAACACTGAAGCTTTCTTT
TRBD2	NA	TRBV28	TRBJ2-2	CASSERGGSTGELFF	TGTGCCAGCAGCGAGCGGGGGGGAAGCACCGGGGAGCTGTTTTTT
TRBD1	NA	TRBV24-1	TRBJ2-5	CATSENDRVGETQYF	TGTGCCACCAGTGAAAACGACAGGGTCGGGGAGACCCAGTACTTC
NA	NA	TRBV5-1	TRBJ2-3	CASSLGSADTQYF	TGCGCCAGCAGCTTGGGGTCGGCAGATACGCAGTATTTT
TRBD1	NA	TRBV11-3	TRBJ2-1	CASSSRGGRDNEQFF	TGTGCCAGCAGCTCCCGAGGGGGCCGGGACAATGAGCAGTTCTTC
NA	few	TRBV10-1	TRBJ2-2	CASSAIKNTGELFF	TGCGCCAGCAGCGCTATAAAGAACACCGGGGAGCTGTTTTTT
NA	NA	TRBV12-3/TRBV12-4	TRBJ1-1	CASSFFSDTEAFF	TGTGCCAGCAGTTTTTTTAGTGACACTGAAGCTTTCTTT
NA	NA	TRBV29-1	TRBJ1-1	CSVHPSMNTEAFF	TGCAGCGTCCACCCGAGTATGAACACTGAAGCTTTCTTT
NA	few	TRBV29-1	TRBJ2-2	CSVSVTGELFF	TGCAGCGTTTCAGTGACCGGGGAGCTGTTTTTT
TRBD2	NA	TRBV7-3	TRBJ2-2	CASSSGTRGPGELFF	TGTGCCAGCAGCTCGGGGACTAGGGGACCCGGGGAGCTGTTTTTT
NA	NA	TRBV5-6	TRBJ2-6	CASSPPRRVVGANVLTF	TGTGCCAGCAGCCCCCCTCGTCGGGTAGTGGGGGCCAACGTCCTGACTTTC
NA	NA	TRBV6-5	TRBJ2-4	CASRAPGNIQYF	TGTGCCAGCAGGGCTCCCGGAAACATTCAGTACTTC
NA	NA	TRBV6-5	TRBJ1-5	CASSRSSNQPQHF	TGTGCCAGCAGTCGGAGTAGCAATCAGCCCCAGCATTTT
TRBD1	NA	TRBV7-6	TRBJ1-1	CASSSPGTANTEAFF	TGTGCCAGCAGCTCACCCGGGACAGCCAACACTGAAGCTTTCTTT
TRBD1	NA	TRBV11-2	TRBJ1-3	CASSFTGTGQGNTIYF	TGTGCCAGCAGCTTCACCGGGACAGGGCAAGGAAACACCATATATTTT
TRBD1	few	TRBV5-1	TRBJ1-6	CASTAGTGANSPLHF	TGCGCCAGCACAGCCGGGACAGGGGCTAATTCACCCCTCCACTTT
NA	NA	TRBV2	TRBJ1-2	CATDAINYGYTF	TGTGCCACCGATGCCATTAACTATGGCTACACCTTC
NA	NA	TRBV10-3	TRBJ2-5	CAISSLGTETQYF	TGTGCCATCAGCTCCCTCGGGACAGAGACCCAGTACTTC
TRBD1	NA	TRBV19	TRBJ1-4	CASMADRQGVGKLFF	TGTGCCAGTATGGCGGATCGACAGGGAGTAGGAAAACTGTTTTTT
NA	NA	TRBV5-1	TRBJ1-2	CASSGDIRRGYTF	TGCGCCAGCAGCGGGGACATCCGAAGGGGCTACACCTTC
TRBD1	NA	TRBV19	TRBJ1-5	CASSPGDRGKVNQPQHF	TGTGCCAGTAGTCCCGGGGACAGGGGGAAGGTCAATCAGCCCCAGCATTTT
NA	few	TRBV9	TRBJ1-3	CASSVSGTSGNTIYF	TGTGCCAGCAGCGTAAGTGGAACCTCTGGAAACACCATATATTTT
NA	NA	TRBV6-5	TRBJ1-5	CASSYSGANQPQHF	TGTGCCAGCAGTTACTCTGGTGCCAATCAGCCCCAGCATTTT
NA	few	TRBV5-6	TRBJ1-1	CASSWNQGVTEAFF	TGTGCCAGCAGCTGGAACCAAGGGGTCACTGAAGCTTTCTTT
NA	NA	TRBV2	TRBJ1-1	CASSEAPRENTEAFF	TGTGCCAGCAGTGAAGCGCCCCGGGAGAACACTGAAGCTTTCTTT
TRBD2	NA	TRBV14	TRBJ2-2	CASSQSGVISGELFF	TGTGCCAGCAGCCAGAGCGGGGTCATCTCCGGGGAGCTGTTTTTT
NA	NA	TRBV5-6	TRBJ1-1	CASNLLGVRGETEAFF	TGTGCCAGCAACCTATTGGGGGTGCGGGGGGAAACTGAAGCTTTCTTT
NA	NA	TRBV7-9	TRBJ2-1	CASSLGLAYNEQFF	TGTGCCAGCAGCTTAGGTCTAGCCTACAATGAGCAGTTCTTC
TRBD1	few	TRBV5-5	TRBJ2-1	CASRRITGGSYNEQFF	TGTGCCAGCAGGCGGATTACAGGGGGCTCCTACAATGAGCAGTTCTTC
NA	NA	TRBV7-9	TRBJ1-1	CASSYNRGSAEAFF	TGTGCCAGCAGCTATAACCGGGGTAGCGCTGAAGCTTTCTTT
NA	NA	TRBV30	TRBJ2-1	CAWSRGNYNEQFF	TGTGCCTGGAGTCGCGGGAACTACAATGAGCAGTTCTTC
TRBD1	few	TRBV2	TRBJ1-2	CASSDRQGPTYGYTF	TGTGCCAGCAGTGATCGACAGGGTCCAACCTATGGCTACACCTTC
NA	once	TRBV6-5	TRBJ2-2	CASGDTMNTGELFF	TGTGCCAGCGGGGACACCATGAACACCGGGGAGCTGTTTTTT
TRBD2	NA	TRBV24-1	TRBJ2-5	CATSSAGGSGETQYF	TGTGCCACCAGTTCGGCGGGGGGTTCCGGGGAGACCCAGTACTTC
NA	NA	TRBV7-9	TRBJ2-1	CASSQTKSQFF	TGTGCCAGCAGCCAGACTAAGTCTCAGTTCTTC